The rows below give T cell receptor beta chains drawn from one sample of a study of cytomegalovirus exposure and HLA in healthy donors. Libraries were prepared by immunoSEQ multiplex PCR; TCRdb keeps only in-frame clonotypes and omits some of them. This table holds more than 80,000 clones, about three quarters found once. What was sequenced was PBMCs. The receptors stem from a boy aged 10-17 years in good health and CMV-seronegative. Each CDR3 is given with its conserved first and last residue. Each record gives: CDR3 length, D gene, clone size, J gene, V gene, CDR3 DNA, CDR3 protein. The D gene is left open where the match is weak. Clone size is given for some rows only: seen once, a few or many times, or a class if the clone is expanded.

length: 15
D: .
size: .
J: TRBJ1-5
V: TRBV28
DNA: TGTGCCAGCAGTTTCTATGTTACAGTCAATCAGCCCCAGCATTTT
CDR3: CASSFYVTVNQPQHF

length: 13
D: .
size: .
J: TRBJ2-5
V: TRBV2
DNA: TGTGCCAGCAGTGAGGGACTTGGGGCGACCCAGTACTTC
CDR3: CASSEGLGATQYF

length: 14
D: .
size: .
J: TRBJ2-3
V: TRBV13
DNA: TGTGCCAGCAGCTTAGGCCCAGCGGGAGATACGCAGTATTTT
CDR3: CASSLGPAGDTQYF

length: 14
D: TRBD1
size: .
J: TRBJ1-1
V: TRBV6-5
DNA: TGTGCCAGCAGAAAGACAGGGAAGAGACCTGAAGCTTTCTTT
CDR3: CASRKTGKRPEAFF

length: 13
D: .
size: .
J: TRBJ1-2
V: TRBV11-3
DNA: TGTGCCAGCAGCCCCCAGGGATACTATGGCTACACCTTC
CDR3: CASSPQGYYGYTF

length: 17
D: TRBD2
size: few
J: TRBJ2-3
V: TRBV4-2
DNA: TGTGCCAGCAGCCAAGTGATAGCGGGAGGGGTCGCAGATACGCAGTATTTT
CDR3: CASSQVIAGGVADTQYF

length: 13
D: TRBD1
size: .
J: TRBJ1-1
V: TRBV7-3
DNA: TGTGCCAGCAGCTTAAAACAGGGGAGTGAAGCTTTCTTT
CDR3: CASSLKQGSEAFF

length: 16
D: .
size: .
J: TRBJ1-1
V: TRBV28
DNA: TGTGCCAGCAGTTTACCCCCGGGGCGGGAGAACACTGAAGCTTTCTTT
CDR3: CASSLPPGRENTEAFF

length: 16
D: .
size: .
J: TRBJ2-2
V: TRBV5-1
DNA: TGCGCCAGCAGCCCAGCTGCGGGCGCGAACACCGGGGAGCTGTTTTTT
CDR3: CASSPAAGANTGELFF

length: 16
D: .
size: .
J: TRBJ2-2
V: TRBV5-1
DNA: TGCGCCAGCAGCTTGGTTCCGGTGCCGAACACCGGGGAGCTGTTTTTT
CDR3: CASSLVPVPNTGELFF

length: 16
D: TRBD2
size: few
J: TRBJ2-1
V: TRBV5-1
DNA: TGCGCCAGCAGCCTCAGAGGACTAGCGTACGACAATGAGCAGTTCTTC
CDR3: CASSLRGLAYDNEQFF

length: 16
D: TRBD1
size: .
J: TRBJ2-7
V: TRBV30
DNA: TGTGCCTGGAGTGTACGGATATGGGACAGGGTCCACGAGCAGTACTTC
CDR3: CAWSVRIWDRVHEQYF

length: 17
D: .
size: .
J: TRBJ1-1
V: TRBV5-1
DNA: TGCGCCAGCAGCTGGGCTTTGGGGACGGGGGGTCGGGTTGAAGCTTTCTTT
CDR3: CASSWALGTGGRVEAFF

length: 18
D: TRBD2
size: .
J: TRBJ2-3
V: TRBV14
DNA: TGTGCCAGCAGCCAAGCAGTTAGGGGGACTAGAAGCACAGATACGCAGTATTTT
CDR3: CASSQAVRGTRSTDTQYF

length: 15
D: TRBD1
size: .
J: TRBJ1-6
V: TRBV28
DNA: TGTGCCAGCAGCTTCCGGGACAGGGGTAATTCACCCCTCCACTTT
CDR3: CASSFRDRGNSPLHF

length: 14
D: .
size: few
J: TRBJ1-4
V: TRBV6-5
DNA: TGTGCCAGCAGTGAAGGCACAACTAATGAAAAGCTGTTTTTT
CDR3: CASSEGTTNEKLFF

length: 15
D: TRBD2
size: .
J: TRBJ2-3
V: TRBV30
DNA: TGTGCCTGGAGACCGACTAGCTTACACACAGATACGCAGTATTTT
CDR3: CAWRPTSLHTDTQYF

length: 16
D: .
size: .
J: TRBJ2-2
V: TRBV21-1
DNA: TGTGCGGTAGGGGACAGGGACTTCTCCAACACCGGGGAGCTGTTTTTT
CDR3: CAVGDRDFSNTGELFF

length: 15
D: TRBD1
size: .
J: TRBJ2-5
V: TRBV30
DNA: TGTGCCTGGAGTAAGGGACAGGGGATTGCGGAGACCCAGTACTTC
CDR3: CAWSKGQGIAETQYF

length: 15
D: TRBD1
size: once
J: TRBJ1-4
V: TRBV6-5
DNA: TGTGCCAGCAGTTACTCGGGACAGGGACAAGAAAAACTGTTTTTT
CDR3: CASSYSGQGQEKLFF

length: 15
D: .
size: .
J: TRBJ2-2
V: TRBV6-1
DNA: TGTGCCAGCAGTGGCCGGACACCCAACACCGGGGAGCTGTTTTTT
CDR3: CASSGRTPNTGELFF

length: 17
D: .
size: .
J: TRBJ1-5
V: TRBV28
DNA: TGTGCCAGCAGTTTTGACACAATAAGTTATAGCAATCAGCCCCAGCATTTT
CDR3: CASSFDTISYSNQPQHF

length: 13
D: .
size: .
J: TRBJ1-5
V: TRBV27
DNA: TGTGCCAGCAGTTTAGGGGGGGTCGGGCCCCAGCATTTT
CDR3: CASSLGGVGPQHF

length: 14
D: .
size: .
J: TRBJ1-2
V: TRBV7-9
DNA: TGTGCCAGCAGCTTATCGACAGGTTTATATGGCTACACCTTC
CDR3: CASSLSTGLYGYTF

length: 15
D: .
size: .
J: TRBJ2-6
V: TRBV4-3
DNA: TGCGCCAGCAGCCAAGGACAGGCTGGGGCCAACGTCCTGACTTTC
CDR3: CASSQGQAGANVLTF

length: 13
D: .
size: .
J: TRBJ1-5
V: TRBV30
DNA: TGTGCCTGGAAAGTAGGGGCAGGTCAGCCCCAGCATTTT
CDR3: CAWKVGAGQPQHF

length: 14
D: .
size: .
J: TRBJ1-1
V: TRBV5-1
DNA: TGCGCCAGCAGCTACGACAGCAAGAACACTGAAGCTTTCTTT
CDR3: CASSYDSKNTEAFF

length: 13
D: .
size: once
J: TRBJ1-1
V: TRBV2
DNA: TGTGCCAGCAGTGGCTTGGGGGGGGCTGGAGCTTTCTTT
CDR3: CASSGLGGAGAFF

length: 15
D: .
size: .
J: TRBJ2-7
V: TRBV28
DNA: TGTGCCAGCAGCCCCTATCCCGACAGGACCTACGAGCAGTACTTC
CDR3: CASSPYPDRTYEQYF

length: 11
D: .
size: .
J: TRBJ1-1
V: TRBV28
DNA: TGTGCCAGCAGTTTCGGAGATGAAGCTTTCTTT
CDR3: CASSFGDEAFF

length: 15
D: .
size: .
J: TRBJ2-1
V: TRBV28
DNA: TGTGCCAGCAGTTGGAGCGGTAAGGGAAACAATGAGCAGTTCTTC
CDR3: CASSWSGKGNNEQFF

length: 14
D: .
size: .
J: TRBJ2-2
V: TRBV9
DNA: TGTGCCAGCAGCGTAGGGCTAGACACCGGGGAGCTGTTTTTT
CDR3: CASSVGLDTGELFF

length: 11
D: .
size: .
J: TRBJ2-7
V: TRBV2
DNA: TGTGCCAGTTGGAGGGCAAAACGGCAGTACTTC
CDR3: CASWRAKRQYF

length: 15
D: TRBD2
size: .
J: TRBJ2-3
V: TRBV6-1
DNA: TGTGCCAGCAGTGGGACTAGCGGGGGGGCAGATACGCAGTATTTT
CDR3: CASSGTSGGADTQYF

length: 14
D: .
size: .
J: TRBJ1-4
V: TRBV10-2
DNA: TGCGCCAGCACAAGACAGGCGCCTAATGAAAAACTGTTTTTT
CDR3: CASTRQAPNEKLFF